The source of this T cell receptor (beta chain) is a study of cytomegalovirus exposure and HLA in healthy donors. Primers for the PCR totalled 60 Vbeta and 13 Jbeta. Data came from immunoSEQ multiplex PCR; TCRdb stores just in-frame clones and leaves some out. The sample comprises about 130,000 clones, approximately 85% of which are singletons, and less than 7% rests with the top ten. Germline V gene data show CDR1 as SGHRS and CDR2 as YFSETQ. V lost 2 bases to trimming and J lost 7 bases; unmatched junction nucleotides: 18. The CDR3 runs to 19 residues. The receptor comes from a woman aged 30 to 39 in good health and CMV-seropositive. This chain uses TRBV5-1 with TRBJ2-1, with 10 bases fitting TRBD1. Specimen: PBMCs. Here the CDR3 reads CASSFLPPRTGGLGNEQFF. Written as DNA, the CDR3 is TGCGCCAGCAGCTTCCTACCTCCACGGACAGGGGGATTAGGGAATGAGCAGTTCTTC. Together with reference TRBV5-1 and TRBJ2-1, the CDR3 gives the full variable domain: KAGVTQTPRYLIKTRGQQVTLSCSPISGHRSVSWYQQTPGQGLQFLFEYFSETQRNKGNFPGRFSGRQFSNSRSEMNVSTLELGDSALYLCASSFLPPRTGGLGNEQFFGPGTRLTVL.